This entry lists 22 T cell receptor beta chains sequenced from one sample in a study of T-cell reconstitution after alpha-beta-depleted transplantation in children. Researchers prepared the TCRbeta library using unique molecular identifiers, the study reports. TCRdb used MiXCR to reprocess the PCR reads, holding one entry per CDR3 protein. The table includes about 22,000 distinct CDR3 sequences, roughly a tenth detected once. Source: PBMCs from the stem cell graft donor, taken from the stem cell graft. These receptors all come from a human donor who donated a stem cell graft to a child with chronic granulomatous disease.

There are many counts of this clonotype. The CDR3 region has the DNA TGTGCCATCAGTGAAAGGGGGGGGCCGAACACTGAAGCTTTCTTT. Residues: CAISERGGPNTEAFF. The V call is TRBV10-3, the J call TRBJ1-1, with TRBD1 as a possible D gene (6 bases). The CDR3 covers 15 residues. The ends were cut back, 3 bases at V and 1 base at J, with 12 bases in the middle. Per the germline V gene, CDR1 is ENHRY and CDR2 is SYGVKD.

This clonotype was picked up many times. The V gene is TRBV27, the J gene TRBJ2-1; TRBD2 matches at 8 bases. The junction had 17 bases not matched to a gene; V was cut back by 4 bases and J by 9 bases. The CDR3 sequence is 17 residues long. The germline CDR1 and CDR2 sequences are MNHEY and SMNVEV (reference sequence). Here the CDR3 DNA reads TGTGCCAGCAGTTATTCCCAGGGTCCCGGGAGGGCCTCTGAGCAGTTCTTC. This sequence encodes CASSYSQGPGRASEQFF.

This clonotype was observed many times. The V gene is TRBV18, the J gene TRBJ1-6; TRBD1 agrees at 8 bases. Germline V gene lookup returns CDR1 KGHSH and CDR2 LQKENI. V gave up 1 base and J gave up 5 bases; unmatched junction bases: 19. There are 21 residues in the CDR3. CDR3 loop: CASSPQNIFPMQGADNSPLHF. The DNA of the CDR3 is TGTGCCAGCTCACCACAAAACATTTTCCCCATGCAGGGGGCTGATAATTCACCCCTCCACTTT.

This clonotype was seen at least ten times. V is TRBV4-3 and J is TRBJ2-3; D remains ambiguous. V was trimmed by 0 bases and J by 0 bases, leaving 7 bases between them. The CDR3 totals 15 residues. Germline V CDR1 and CDR2: LGHNA, YSLEER. The CDR3 nucleotides read TGCGCCAGCAGCCAAGATCTGGGGAGCACAGATACGCAGTATTTT. Protein product: CASSQDLGSTDTQYF.

This clonotype was detected ten times or more. CDR3 protein: CSGPLGAGRQETQYF. CDR3 bases: TGCAGTGGCCCACTAGGAGCGGGAAGGCAAGAGACCCAGTACTTC. The chain joins TRBV20-1 to TRBJ2-5; TRBD2 matches 7 bases. The CDR3 spans 15 residues. Germline CDR1 and CDR2: DFQATT and SNEGSKA (reference sequence). V dropped 7 bases and J dropped 2; count of bases not matched to a gene: 13.

This clonotype was seen ten or more times. The V and J genes are TRBV7-2 and TRBJ1-1; 7 bases fit TRBD1. Germline CDR1 SGHTA, CDR2 FQGNSA. The V segment lost 5 bases and the J segment 3 bases; nucleotides outside the gene matches: 3. This CDR3 is 13 amino acids long. As DNA, the CDR3 is TGTGCCAGCAGCCTGACAGGGTACACTGAAGCTTTCTTT. Its translation is CASSLTGYTEAFF.

This clonotype was recorded many times. The rearrangement links TRBV7-9 to TRBJ1-1; TRBD1 might be the D (5 bases). Trimming removed 4 bases at V and 5 bases at J, with 14 bases between. CDR3 size: 14 residues. Germline V gives CDR1 SEHNR, CDR2 FQNEAQ (reference sequence). The CDR3 is CASSSSGGGTEAFF. The CDR3, as DNA: TGTGCCAGCAGCTCCTCTGGGGGTGGAACTGAAGCTTTCTTT.

This clonotype was found many times. The chain employs TRBV9 and TRBJ1-1; possible D gene TRBD1, 6 bases. From germline, CDR1 is SGDLS and CDR2 YYNGEE. V was shortened by 3 bases and J by 5 bases, with 14 bases between the two germline ends. The CDR3 is 14 residues long. The CDR3 DNA reads as TGTGCCAGCAGCGCACCTGACAGGTCGACTGAAGCTTTCTTT. It encodes CASSAPDRSTEAFF.

This clonotype was recorded at least ten times. The rearrangement uses TRBV20-1 and TRBJ2-1; TRBD1 agrees at 9 bases. The germline V gene encodes CDR1 DFQATT and CDR2 SNEGSKA (reference sequence). The ends lost 6 bases at V and 4 bases at J; junction bases unmatched: 4. CDR3 length: 13 residues. CDR3 sequence reads: CSARTGEYNEQFF. Here the CDR3 DNA reads TGCAGTGCCCGGACAGGGGAGTACAATGAGCAGTTCTTC.

The table lists this clonotype with many counts. V is TRBV27 and J is TRBJ1-2; D possibly corresponds to TRBD1 (6 bases). This CDR3 has 14 residues. Per germline, CDR1 MNHEY and CDR2 SMNVEV (reference sequence). V was shortened by 5 bases and J by 1 base, with 11 bases between the two germline ends. The chain's CDR3 is CASSLRDNNYGYTF. The CDR3 DNA reads TGTGCCAGCAGTCTCCGGGACAATAACTATGGCTACACCTTC.

This clonotype was detected a few times. The chain employs TRBV27 and TRBJ2-2; TRBD2 matches 7 bases. Germline lookup yields CDR1 MNHEY and CDR2 SMNVEV (reference sequence). J gave up 7 bases and V 0 bases, and 5 bases lay outside the gene matches. CDR3 length: 15 residues. This CDR3 is CASSLSLAEDGELFF. In DNA, the CDR3 is TGTGCCAGCAGTTTATCCCTAGCGGAGGACGGGGAGCTGTTTTTT.

This clonotype has a count of ten or more. The chain is built from TRBV5-1 and TRBJ1-1; 7 nucleotides agree with TRBD1. The ends lost 4 bases at V and 8 bases at J; junction bases unmatched: 5. Germline V CDR1 and CDR2: SGHRS, YFSETQ. CDR3 length equals 12 residues. The CDR3 loop reads CASSRRQGEAFF. CDR3 bases: TGCGCCAGCAGCCGACGACAGGGAGAAGCTTTCTTT.

This clonotype was recorded many times. The CDR3 DNA follows: TGCGCCAGCAGCTCTACCGGGGCCAACGTCCTGACTTTC. It yields the protein CASSSTGANVLTF. The gene calls are TRBV5-1 and TRBJ2-6; D is ambiguous. V lost 3 bases, J lost 4 bases, and 5 bases lay in between. Germline V gene sequence: CDR1 SGHRS, CDR2 YFSETQ. The CDR3 is 13 amino acids.

This clonotype was recorded at least ten times. This chain uses TRBV5-1 with TRBJ2-2; D not resolved. The ends were cut back, 4 bases at V and 4 bases at J, with 11 bases in the middle. The CDR3 is 14 amino acids. CDR1 and CDR2 from the germline V gene are SGHRS and YFSETQ. CDR3: CASSLGPATGELFF. CDR3 sequence (DNA): TGCGCCAGCAGCCTCGGGCCAGCCACCGGGGAGCTGTTTTTT.

This clonotype was observed at least ten times. The V call is TRBV15, the J call TRBJ2-3; 12 nucleotides match TRBD2. V shed 4 bases and J 2 bases; nucleotides not matched to a gene: 1. The CDR3 consists of 15 residues. Germline V gene lookup returns CDR1 LNHNV and CDR2 YYDKDF (reference sequence). The CDR3 region is CATSTSGGATDTQYF. The CDR3, as DNA: TGTGCCACCAGCACTAGCGGGGGGGCCACAGATACGCAGTATTTT.

Regarding this clonotype: Given a much more abundant clone one base away, this may be a read error. The rearrangement uses TRBV3-1 and TRBJ2-1, with 8 bases fitting TRBD1. CDR1 is LGHDT, CDR2 YNNKEL, per germline (reference sequence). V dropped 7 bases and J dropped 6; count of bases not matched to a gene: 8. The CDR3 length is 14 residues. CDR3 nucleotide sequence: TGTGCCAGCAACCCCGGACAGGGTAGCAATGAGCAGTTCTTC. It yields the protein CASNPGQGSNEQFF.

This clonotype has ten or more counts. The gene calls are TRBV5-1 and TRBJ2-2; unclear D gene. V was shortened by 7 bases and J by 5 bases, with 18 bases between the two germline ends. Germline V gene lookup returns CDR1 SGHRS and CDR2 YFSETQ. The CDR3 loop spans 15 amino acids. The DNA for the CDR3 is TGCGCCAGCGGGATGTCCCGAACTCATACCGGGGAGCTGTTTTTT. This codes for CASGMSRTHTGELFF. Combining the CDR3 with reference TRBV5-1 and TRBJ2-2 gives the whole variable domain KAGVTQTPRYLIKTRGQQVTLSCSPISGHRSVSWYQQTPGQGLQFLFEYFSETQRNKGNFPGRFSGRQFSNSRSEMNVSTLELGDSALYLCASGMSRTHTGELFFGEGSRLTVL.

This clonotype was recorded many times. This chain uses TRBV5-1 with TRBJ2-7; 7 bases are shared with TRBD1. The CDR3 length is 14 residues. The V segment lost 5 bases and the J segment 3 bases; nucleotides outside the gene matches: 8. Germline assignment: CDR1 SGHRS and CDR2 YFSETQ. The CDR3 loop reads CASSPRTGNYEQYF. In DNA form, the CDR3 reads TGCGCCAGCAGTCCCCGGACAGGAAACTACGAGCAGTACTTC.

This clonotype was seen at least ten times. This rearrangement joins TRBV5-1 to TRBJ2-7; 8 bases are shared with TRBD1. This CDR3 comprises 14 residues. V dropped 4 bases and J dropped 5; count of bases not matched to a gene: 8. Germline loops: CDR1 SGHRS, CDR2 YFSETQ. The DNA for the CDR3 is TGCGCCAGCAGCATCGGACAGGGTATACACGAGCAGTACTTC. This codes for CASSIGQGIHEQYF.

Many counts were recorded for this clonotype. The gene calls are TRBV4-3 and TRBJ1-2, with D unclear. Germline V gives CDR1 LGHNA, CDR2 YSLEER. The V end lost 0 bases, the J end lost 4 bases, and 15 bases lay between the germline ends. This CDR3 region has 16 residues. CDR3 bases: TGCGCCAGCAGCCAAGATTCTGGCAAAAGTCCCTATGGCTACACCTTC. Its protein is CASSQDSGKSPYGYTF.

This clonotype was picked up many times. The chain combines TRBV12-3 or TRBV12-4 with TRBJ2-7; possibly TRBD2 for D (5 bases). The CDR3 is 15 residues long. The ends were cut back, 5 bases at V and 0 bases at J, with 14 bases in the middle. CDR3 in amino acids: CASSLEGIGSYEQYF. The DNA of the CDR3 is TGTGCCAGCAGTCTTGAGGGAATCGGCTCCTACGAGCAGTACTTC.

Many counts were recorded for this clonotype. This chain links TRBV5-5 with TRBJ2-2; possibly TRBD2 for D (5 bases). The CDR3 extends over 14 amino acids. The V end was cut by 0 bases, the J end by 4 bases, with 7 bases between. Germline V gene sequence: CDR1 SGHKS, CDR2 YYEKEE (reference sequence). CDR3 region: CASSLGAGTGELFF. CDR3 in DNA: TGTGCCAGCAGCTTGGGGGCGGGCACCGGGGAGCTGTTTTTT.